This T cell receptor beta chain appears in the sequencing data of a study of blood T cell repertoires in COVID-19. At the level of the study: Italy, Spain and the United States were the sources of the convalescent and acute COVID-19 samples. Sample material is recorded as cDNA or gDNA derived from T cells, B-cell-depleted T cells, or PBMCs.

This clone was seen a few times. CDR1 is MNHNY, CDR2 SVGAGI, per germline (reference sequence). The CDR3 consists of 13 residues. Trimming pared 6 bases from V and 6 bases from J, leaving 9 bases between. Original processing notes: Amplified reference gene primers provided the basis for estimating nucleated cell counts. Method: immunoSEQ multiplex PCR; TCRdb's copy keeps in-frame clones and lacks some. V and J calls and clone size are copied from that table; D and trimming were computed from the DNA. The repertoire holds tens of thousands of clones, with about 88% as singletons. The sample taken for sequencing was peripheral blood. The receptor comes from a man aged 70 or older with active or convalescent COVID-19. This sequence joins TRBV6-6 and TRBJ1-6, with a possible D match to TRBD1 (5 bases). CDR3 nucleotides: TGTGCCAGCAGGTGGGACTTTAATTCACCCCTCCACTTT. This sequence encodes CASRWDFNSPLHF.